The clone carrying this T cell receptor beta chain showed up just a few times. At the time of sampling, donors were nominally healthy, though unrecorded immune exposures were likely. The source of the sample is a study of cytomegalovirus exposure and HLA in healthy donors. In germline, CDR1 is SGHRS, CDR2 YFSETQ. The CDR3 is 16 residues long. With V trimmed by 0 bases and J by 7 bases, 10 bases remained unmatched. The PCR used 60 Vbeta and 13 Jbeta primers. Method: immunoSEQ multiplex PCR; TCRdb's copy keeps in-frame clones and lacks some. The repertoire has roughly 100,000 clones, less than 9.5% of them found once; the top ten carry 4.5% to 6.5%.

Sequenced sample: PBMCs. This sequence was found in a man aged 45 to 65 in good health and CMV-seropositive. The genes are TRBV5-1 and TRBJ1-2, with 9 bases that match TRBD1. In nucleotides, the CDR3 is TGCGCCAGCAGCTTGGGACTGGGGACAGGGACGCCTGGCTACACCTTC. This encodes CASSLGLGTGTPGYTF.